This TCR beta chain was identified in a study of blood T cell repertoires in COVID-19. The wider study: From T cells, B-cell-depleted T cells, or PBMCs came the material, which was cDNA or gDNA.

Method: immunoSEQ multiplex PCR; TCRdb's copy keeps in-frame clones and lacks some. The data contain about 83,000 clones, more than 75% of them singletons. The CDR3 extends over 13 amino acids. V was cut by 6 bases and J by 3 bases, with 8 bases left in between. Germline lookup yields CDR1 SNHLY and CDR2 FYNNEI. A single count supports this clone. This clonotype was sampled from a man aged 45-65 years with active COVID-19. The V and J genes are TRBV2 and TRBJ2-2, with D maybe TRBD2 (5 bases). Sequencing input: peripheral blood. CDR3 DNA: TGTGCCAGCAGAAGCGGTCACACCGGGGAGCTGTTTTTT. Protein: CASRSGHTGELFF.